The T cell receptor (beta chain) under discussion was sequenced for a study of T cells in Graves' hyperthyroidism and ophthalmopathy. This CDR3 has 14 amino acids. The V end lost 0 bases, the J end lost 8 bases, and 14 bases lay between the germline ends. Germline V lookup: CDR1 SGDLS, CDR2 YYNGEE. RNA transcripts yielded amplified TCR beta CDR3 regions. The HTBI primer set was used in a first-round RT-PCR of the TCR CDR3. TCRdb processed the multiplex PCR reads anew with MiXCR; each CDR3 protein has one entry. In the table there are about 700,000 distinct CDR3 sequences, 45% of which are singletons. V is TRBV9 and J is TRBJ1-2; no reliable D call. The sequenced sample consisted of peripheral blood or thyroid tissue (not recorded which). The TCR originated in an adult man with Graves' disease, either hyperthyroidism or ophthalmopathy (not recorded which). CDR3: CASSVEEGMEGYTF. CDR3 DNA: TGTGCCAGCAGCGTAGAAGAAGGGATGGAGGGCTACACCTTC.